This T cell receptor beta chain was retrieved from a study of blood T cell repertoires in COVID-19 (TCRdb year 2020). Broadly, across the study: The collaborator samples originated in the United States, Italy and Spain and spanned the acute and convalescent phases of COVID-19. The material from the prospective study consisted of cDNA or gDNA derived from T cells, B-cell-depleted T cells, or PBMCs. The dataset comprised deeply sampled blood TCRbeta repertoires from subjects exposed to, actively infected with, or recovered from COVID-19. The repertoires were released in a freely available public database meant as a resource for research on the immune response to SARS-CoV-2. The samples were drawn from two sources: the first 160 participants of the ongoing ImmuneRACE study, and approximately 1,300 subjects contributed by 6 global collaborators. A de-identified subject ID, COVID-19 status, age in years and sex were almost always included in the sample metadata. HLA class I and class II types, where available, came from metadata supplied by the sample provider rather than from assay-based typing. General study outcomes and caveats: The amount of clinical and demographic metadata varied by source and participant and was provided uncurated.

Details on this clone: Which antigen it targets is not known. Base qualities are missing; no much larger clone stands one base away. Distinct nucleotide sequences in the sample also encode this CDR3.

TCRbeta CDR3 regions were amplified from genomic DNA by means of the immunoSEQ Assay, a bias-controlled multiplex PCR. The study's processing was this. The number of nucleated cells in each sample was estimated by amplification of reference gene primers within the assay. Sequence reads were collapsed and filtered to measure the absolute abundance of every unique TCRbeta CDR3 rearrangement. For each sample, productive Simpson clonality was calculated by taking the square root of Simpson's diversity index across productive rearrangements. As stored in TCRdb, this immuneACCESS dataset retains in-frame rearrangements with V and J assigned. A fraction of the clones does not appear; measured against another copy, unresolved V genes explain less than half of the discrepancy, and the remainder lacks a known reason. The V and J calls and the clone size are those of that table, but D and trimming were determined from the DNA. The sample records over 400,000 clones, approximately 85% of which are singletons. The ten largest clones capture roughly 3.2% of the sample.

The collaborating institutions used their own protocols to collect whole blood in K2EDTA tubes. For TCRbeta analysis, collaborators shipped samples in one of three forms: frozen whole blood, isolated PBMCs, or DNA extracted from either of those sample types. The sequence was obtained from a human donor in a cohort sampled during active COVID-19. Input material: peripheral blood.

The CDR3 region has the sequence CASSEVGGTDTQYF. The DNA sequence is given as TGTGCCAGCAGTGAAGTGGGGGGAACAGATACGCAGTATTTT. In this chain, TRBV6-1 is recombined with TRBJ2-3; the D region possibly corresponds to TRBD2 (6 bases align). The CDR3 covers 14 residues, taking in both the cysteine and the phenylalanine. The only DNA kept is the CDR3, 42 bases in frame from the first base. CDR1 and CDR2 were assigned from the germline V gene as MNHNS and SASEGT. V is clipped by 1 base and J by 3 bases, and the sequence between their germline boundaries is 8 bases long.